These T cell receptor beta chains were read from a single sample in a study of blood T cell repertoires in COVID-19. Clones were read by immunoSEQ multiplex PCR, and TCRdb kept only the in-frame ones, dropping some. In the table there are 350,000 to 400,000 clones, roughly 90% of which are singletons. The sequenced sample was peripheral blood. All receptors come from a woman aged 25-40 years with COVID-19, enrolled during active disease. The CDR3 runs from the conserved cysteine through the conserved F or W. D genes are given only for firm matches. Where a row states a size, it is once, few, many or the class of an expanded clone; other rows omit it.

d_gene	v_gene	abundance	j_gene	CDR3aa	CDR3nt
NA	TRBV19	NA	TRBJ1-2	CASSWGLAENYGYTF	TGTGCCAGTAGTTGGGGGCTGGCGGAAAACTATGGCTACACCTTC
NA	TRBV6-2/TRBV6-3	once	TRBJ1-3	CASTPGRGPGNTIYF	TGTGCCAGCACCCCCGGGCGGGGGCCGGGAAACACCATATATTTT
NA	TRBV6-2/TRBV6-3	few	TRBJ2-6	CASSYGSSGANVLTF	TGTGCCAGCAGTTATGGCAGCTCTGGGGCCAACGTCCTGACTTTC
TRBD1	TRBV29-1	NA	TRBJ1-1	CSVDRGRETEAFF	TGCAGCGTTGACAGGGGGCGAGAGACTGAAGCTTTCTTT
NA	TRBV7-9	NA	TRBJ2-6	CASSPPGSGANVLTF	TGTGCCAGCAGCCCTCCAGGGTCCGGGGCCAACGTCCTGACTTTC
NA	TRBV9	NA	TRBJ2-3	CASSVVGEGVTDTQYF	TGTGCCAGCAGCGTAGTAGGGGAGGGGGTAACAGATACGCAGTATTTT
TRBD1	TRBV3-1/TRBV3-2	NA	TRBJ1-2	CASSQKPGGNYGYTF	TGTGCCAGCAGCCAAAAACCAGGGGGGAACTATGGCTACACCTTC
NA	TRBV3-1/TRBV3-2	NA	TRBJ2-1	CASSQGGTPTDHNEQFF	TGTGCCAGCAGCCAAGGCGGGACTCCTACCGACCACAATGAGCAGTTCTTC
TRBD1	TRBV5-4	NA	TRBJ1-6	CASSPRQGDNSPLHF	TGTGCCAGCAGCCCCAGACAGGGAGACAATTCACCCCTCCACTTT
NA	TRBV6-2/TRBV6-3	NA	TRBJ2-7	CASSRDGSGEQYF	TGTGCCAGCAGCCGCGACGGATCGGGGGAGCAGTACTTC
NA	TRBV4-3	NA	TRBJ2-1	CASSQLERAESYNEQFF	TGCGCCAGCAGCCAATTAGAAAGAGCGGAGTCCTACAATGAGCAGTTCTTC
TRBD1	TRBV15	NA	TRBJ1-1	CATSREQGANTEAFF	TGTGCCACCAGCAGAGAACAGGGGGCGAACACTGAAGCTTTCTTT
TRBD1	TRBV2	NA	TRBJ1-1	CASKDRAWAFF	TGTGCCAGCAAGGACAGGGCATGGGCTTTCTTT
TRBD1	TRBV24-1	once	TRBJ2-6	CATSEGQGRDSGANVLTF	TGTGCCACCAGTGAGGGACAGGGCAGGGACTCTGGGGCCAACGTCCTGACTTTC
NA	TRBV20-1	NA	TRBJ1-1	CSARSFTEAFF	TGCAGTGCTAGGTCTTTCACTGAAGCTTTCTTT
TRBD1	TRBV7-6	NA	TRBJ2-7	CASSKEPRYNRGQNPYEQYF	TGTGCCAGCAGCAAGGAGCCGAGGTACAACAGGGGGCAAAACCCCTACGAGCAGTACTTC
TRBD1	TRBV7-2	NA	TRBJ1-4	CASSLTGWSEKLFF	TGTGCCAGCAGCTTGACAGGGTGGTCTGAAAAACTGTTTTTT
TRBD1	TRBV11-2	NA	TRBJ2-2	CASSLEGTGAFTGELFF	TGTGCCAGCAGCTTAGAGGGGACAGGGGCTTTCACCGGGGAGCTGTTTTTT